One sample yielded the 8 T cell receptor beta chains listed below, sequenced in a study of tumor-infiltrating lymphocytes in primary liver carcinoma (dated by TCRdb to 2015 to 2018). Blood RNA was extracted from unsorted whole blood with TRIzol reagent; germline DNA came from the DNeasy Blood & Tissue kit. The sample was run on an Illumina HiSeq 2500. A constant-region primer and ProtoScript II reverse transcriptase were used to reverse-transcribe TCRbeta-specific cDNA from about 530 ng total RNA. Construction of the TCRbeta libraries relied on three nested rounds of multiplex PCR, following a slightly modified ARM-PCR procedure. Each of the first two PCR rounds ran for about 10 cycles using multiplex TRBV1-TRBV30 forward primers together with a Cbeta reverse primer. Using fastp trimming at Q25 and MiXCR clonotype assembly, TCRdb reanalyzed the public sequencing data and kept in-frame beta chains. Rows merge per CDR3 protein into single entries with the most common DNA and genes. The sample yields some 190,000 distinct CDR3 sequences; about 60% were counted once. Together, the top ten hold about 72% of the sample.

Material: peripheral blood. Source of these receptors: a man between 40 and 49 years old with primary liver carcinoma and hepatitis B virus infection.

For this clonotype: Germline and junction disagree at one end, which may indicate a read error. CDR3 bases: TGTGCAAGCAGTGCGGGGGCTAGCGGGACGTACGAGCAGTACTTC. Its protein is CASSAGASGTYEQYF. The rearrangement links TRBV12-3 or TRBV12-4 to TRBJ2-7; TRBD2 matches at 9 bases. This CDR3 region has 15 residues.

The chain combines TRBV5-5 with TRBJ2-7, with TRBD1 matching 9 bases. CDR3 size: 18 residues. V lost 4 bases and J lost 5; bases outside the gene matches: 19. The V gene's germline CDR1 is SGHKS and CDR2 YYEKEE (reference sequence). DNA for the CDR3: TGTGCCAGCAGCAGCCCGGGACAGGGAATCAGTCGGTGGGACGAGCAGTACTTC. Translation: CASSSPGQGISRWDEQYF.

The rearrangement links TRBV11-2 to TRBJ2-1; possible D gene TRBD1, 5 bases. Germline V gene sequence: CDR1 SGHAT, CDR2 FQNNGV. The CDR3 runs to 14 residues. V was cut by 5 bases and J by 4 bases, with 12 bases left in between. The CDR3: CASSQTDSYNEQFF. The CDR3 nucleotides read TGTGCCAGCAGCCAGACCGACAGTTACAATGAGCAGTTCTTC.

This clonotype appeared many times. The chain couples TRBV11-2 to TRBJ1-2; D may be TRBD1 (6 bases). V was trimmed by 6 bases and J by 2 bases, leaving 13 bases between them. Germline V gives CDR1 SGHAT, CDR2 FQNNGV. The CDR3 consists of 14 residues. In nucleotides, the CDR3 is TGTGCCAGCAGGCTCGCAGGGGCCAACTATGGCTACACCTTC. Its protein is CASRLAGANYGYTF.

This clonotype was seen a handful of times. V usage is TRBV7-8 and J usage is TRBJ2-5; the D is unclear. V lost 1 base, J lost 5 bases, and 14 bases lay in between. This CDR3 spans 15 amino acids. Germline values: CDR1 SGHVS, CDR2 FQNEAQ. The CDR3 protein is CASSLDGAQWETQYF. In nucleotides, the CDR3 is TGTGCCAGCAGCTTAGACGGCGCACAATGGGAGACCCAGTACTTC. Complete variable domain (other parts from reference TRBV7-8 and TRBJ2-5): GAGVSQSPRYKVAKRGQDVALRCDPISGHVSLFWYQQALGQGPEFLTYFQNEAQLDKSGLPSDRFFAERPEGSVSTLKIQRTQQEDSAVYLCASSLDGAQWETQYFGPGTRLLVL.

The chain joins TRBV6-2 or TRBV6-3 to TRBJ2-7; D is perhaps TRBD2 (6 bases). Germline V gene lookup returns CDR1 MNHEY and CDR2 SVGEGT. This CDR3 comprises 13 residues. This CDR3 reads CFSSGLTGYEQYF. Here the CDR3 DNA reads TGTTTCAGCAGTGGACTAACGGGCTACGAGCAGTACTTC.

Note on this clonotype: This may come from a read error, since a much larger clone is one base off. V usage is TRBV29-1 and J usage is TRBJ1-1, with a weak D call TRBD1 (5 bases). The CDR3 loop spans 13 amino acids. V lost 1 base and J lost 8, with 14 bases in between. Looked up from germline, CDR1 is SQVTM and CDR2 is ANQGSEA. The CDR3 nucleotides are TGCAGCGTTGAAGTGGGGGAGGCCTTGGAAGCTTTCTTT. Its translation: CSVEVGEALEAFF.

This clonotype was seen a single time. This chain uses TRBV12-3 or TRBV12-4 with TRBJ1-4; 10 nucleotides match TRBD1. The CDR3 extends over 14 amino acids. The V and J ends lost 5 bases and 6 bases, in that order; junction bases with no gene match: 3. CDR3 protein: CASSRQGADEKLFF. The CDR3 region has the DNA TGTGCCAGCAGTCGACAGGGGGCCGATGAAAAACTGTTTTTT.